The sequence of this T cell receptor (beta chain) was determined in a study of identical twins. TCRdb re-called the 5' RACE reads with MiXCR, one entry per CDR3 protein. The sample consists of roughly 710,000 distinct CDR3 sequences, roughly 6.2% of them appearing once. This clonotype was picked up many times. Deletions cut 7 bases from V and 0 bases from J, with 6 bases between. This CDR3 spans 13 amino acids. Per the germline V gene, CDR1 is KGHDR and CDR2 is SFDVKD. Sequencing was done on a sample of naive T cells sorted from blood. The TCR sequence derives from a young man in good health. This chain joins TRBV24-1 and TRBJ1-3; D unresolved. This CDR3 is CATRAPSGNTIYF. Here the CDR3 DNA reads TGTGCCACCAGGGCTCCCTCTGGAAACACCATATATTTT.